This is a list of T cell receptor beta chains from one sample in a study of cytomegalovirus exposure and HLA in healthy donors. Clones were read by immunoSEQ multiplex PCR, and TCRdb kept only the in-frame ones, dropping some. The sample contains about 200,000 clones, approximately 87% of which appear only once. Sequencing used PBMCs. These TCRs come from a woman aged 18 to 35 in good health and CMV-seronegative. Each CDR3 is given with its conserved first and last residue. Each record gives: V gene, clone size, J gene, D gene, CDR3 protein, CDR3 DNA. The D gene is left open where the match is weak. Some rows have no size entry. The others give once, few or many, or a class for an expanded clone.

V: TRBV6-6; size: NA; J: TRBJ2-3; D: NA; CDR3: CASSQDLVTQYF; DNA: TGTGCCAGCAGTCAAGACTTAGTTACGCAGTATTTT
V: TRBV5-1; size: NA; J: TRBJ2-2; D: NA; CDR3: CASSLDGSKTGELFF; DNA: TGCGCCAGCAGCTTGGACGGGAGTAAAACCGGGGAGCTGTTTTTT
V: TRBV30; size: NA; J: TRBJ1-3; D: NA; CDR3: CAWRPNSSGNTIYF; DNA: TGTGCCTGGCGCCCTAATAGCTCTGGAAACACCATATATTTT
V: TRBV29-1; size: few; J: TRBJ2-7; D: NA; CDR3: CSVNEGREQYF; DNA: TGCAGCGTTAATGAGGGGCGGGAGCAGTACTTC
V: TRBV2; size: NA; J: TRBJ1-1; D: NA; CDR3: CASSDIRGGAGDNTEAFF; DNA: TGTGCCAGCAGTGATATCAGAGGTGGTGCGGGGGATAACACTGAAGCTTTCTTT
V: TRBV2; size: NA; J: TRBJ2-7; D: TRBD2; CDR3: CASSAVSGSRDEQYF; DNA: TGTGCCAGCAGTGCCGTTAGCGGGAGCCGGGACGAGCAGTACTTC
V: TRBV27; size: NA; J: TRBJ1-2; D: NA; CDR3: CASSFPGERPSGYTF; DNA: TGTGCCAGCAGTTTCCCCGGGGAAAGGCCCTCTGGCTACACCTTC
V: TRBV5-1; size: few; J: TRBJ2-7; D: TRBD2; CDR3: CASSLDPSGGEQYF; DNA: TGCGCCAGCAGCTTGGACCCGTCCGGGGGGGAGCAGTACTTC
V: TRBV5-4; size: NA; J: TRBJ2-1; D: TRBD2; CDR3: CASSRSASGPQEQFF; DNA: TGTGCCAGCAGCCGGAGCGCTAGCGGGCCCCAGGAGCAGTTCTTC
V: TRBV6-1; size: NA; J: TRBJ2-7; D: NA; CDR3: CASSELGGGARDPYEQYF; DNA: TGTGCCAGCAGTGAATTGGGTGGAGGGGCAAGAGATCCCTACGAGCAGTACTTC
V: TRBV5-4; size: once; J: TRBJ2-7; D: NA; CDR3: CASSHAGRRSSYEQYF; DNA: TGTGCCAGCAGTCACGCGGGCCGAAGGAGCTCCTACGAGCAGTACTTC
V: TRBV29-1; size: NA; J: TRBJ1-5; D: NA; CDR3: CSVRADSNQPQHF; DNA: TGCAGCGTTCGGGCAGATAGCAATCAGCCCCAGCATTTT
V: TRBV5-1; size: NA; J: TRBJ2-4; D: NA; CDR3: CASSLVGASLQYF; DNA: TGCGCCAGCAGCTTGGTAGGGGCCAGCTTGCAGTACTTC
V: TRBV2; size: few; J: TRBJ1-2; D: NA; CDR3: CASSEGRQNYGYTF; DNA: TGTGCCAGCAGTGAAGGACGACAGAATTATGGCTACACCTTC
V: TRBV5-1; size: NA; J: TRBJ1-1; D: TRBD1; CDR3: CASSGRDRAGTEAFF; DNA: TGCGCCAGCAGCGGGCGGGACAGGGCGGGCACTGAAGCTTTCTTT
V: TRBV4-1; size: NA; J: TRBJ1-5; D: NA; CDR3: CASSHVVDLNQPQHF; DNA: TGCGCCAGCAGCCACGTTGTCGACCTCAATCAGCCCCAGCATTTT
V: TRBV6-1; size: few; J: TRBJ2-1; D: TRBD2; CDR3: CASNRLAGGEEQFF; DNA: TGTGCCAGCAATAGACTAGCGGGAGGGGAGGAGCAGTTCTTC
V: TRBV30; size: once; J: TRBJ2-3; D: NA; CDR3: CAWKGSDTQYF; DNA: TGTGCCTGGAAAGGGTCAGATACGCAGTATTTT
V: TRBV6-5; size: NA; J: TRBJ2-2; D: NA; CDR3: CASSYGDGNGELFF; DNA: TGTGCCAGCAGTTACGGGGATGGGAACGGGGAGCTGTTTTTT
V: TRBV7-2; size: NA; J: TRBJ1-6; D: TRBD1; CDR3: CASSLQGANSPLHF; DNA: TGTGCCAGCAGCTTACAGGGGGCTAATTCACCCCTCCACTTT
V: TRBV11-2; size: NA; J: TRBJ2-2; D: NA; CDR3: CASSWSGKTGELFF; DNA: TGTGCCAGCAGCTGGTCGGGCAAGACCGGGGAGCTGTTTTTT
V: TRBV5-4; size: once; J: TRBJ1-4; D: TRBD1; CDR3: CASSFRTGENEKLFF; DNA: TGTGCCAGCAGCTTCCGGACAGGGGAGAATGAAAAACTGTTTTTT
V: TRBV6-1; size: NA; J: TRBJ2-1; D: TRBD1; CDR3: CASSVGTGYNEQFF; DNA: TGTGCCAGCAGTGTGGGGACAGGCTACAATGAGCAGTTCTTC
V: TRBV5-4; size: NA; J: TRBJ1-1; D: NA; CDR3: CASSFDASDLFF; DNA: TGTGCCAGCAGCTTCGACGCATCAGACCTCTTCTTT
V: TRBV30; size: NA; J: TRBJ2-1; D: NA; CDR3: CAWGESYNEQFF; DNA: TGTGCCTGGGGGGAGTCCTACAATGAGCAGTTCTTC
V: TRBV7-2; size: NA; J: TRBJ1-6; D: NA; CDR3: CASSFRPSSPLHF; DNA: TGTGCCAGCAGCTTTCGACCTTCTTCACCCCTCCACTTT
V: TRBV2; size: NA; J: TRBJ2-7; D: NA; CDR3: CASSEGPNTSYEQYF; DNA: TGTGCCAGCAGCGAAGGACCGAACACCTCCTACGAGCAGTACTTC
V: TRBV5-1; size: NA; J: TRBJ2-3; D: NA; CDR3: CASSLAFGAGTDTQYF; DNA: TGCGCCAGCAGCTTGGCCTTTGGGGCCGGCACAGATACGCAGTATTTT
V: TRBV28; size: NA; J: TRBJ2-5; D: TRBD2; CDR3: CASTGGSGSQETQYF; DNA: TGTGCCAGCACGGGGGGTAGCGGATCACAAGAGACCCAGTACTTC
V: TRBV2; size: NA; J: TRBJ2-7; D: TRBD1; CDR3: CASGGQASYEQYF; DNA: TGTGCCAGCGGCGGACAGGCATCCTACGAGCAGTACTTC